The present T cell receptor (beta chain) was sequenced within a study of T cell changes during pregnancy in multiple sclerosis. Germline V gene data show CDR1 as LNHDA and CDR2 as SQIVND (reference sequence). This CDR3 comprises 13 residues. V dropped 6 bases and J dropped 7 bases, with 16 bases sitting between them. The table came from immunoSEQ multiplex PCR; TCRdb's copy has only in-frame clones and leaves some out. This table holds 84,000 or so clones, around 94% found once. The chain carries TRBV19 and TRBJ2-7; D is perhaps TRBD2 (6 bases). The TCR sequence derives from a female donor with multiple sclerosis, enrolled in a pregnancy study. The sample consisted of peripheral blood, taken in the third trimester of pregnancy. The CDR3 nucleotides are TGTGCCAGTAGCCCCCGACTAGTTCGTGAGCAGTACTTC. Translation: CASSPRLVREQYF.